What follows is one T cell receptor (beta chain) and its context. Its binding antigen is unknown. No base-level quality is on record; no much larger clone is a single base apart. This specimen comes from a study of CD8 T cells in ankylosing spondylitis (dated by TCRdb to the late 2010s). Regarding the complete study: The study set out to find disease-linked TCR variants by profiling T cell receptor beta repertoires in ankylosing spondylitis patients and healthy donors. The full study cohort comprised 25 ankylosing spondylitis patients and 110 or so healthy donors. Samples of peripheral blood were taken, and for ankylosing spondylitis patients, synovial fluid was collected as well.

The listed sequencing device is Illumina HiSeq 2500. Quantitative 5'-RACE with molecular barcodes was the method used to prepare the TCR beta libraries. As for the authors' bioinformatics: To identify disease-linked TCR variants, a new computational method was used, one built on a probabilistic model of VDJ rearrangement. The public reads were reanalyzed by TCRdb: fastp trimming at Q25, MiXCR alignment, in-frame beta chains only. Records with the same CDR3 protein are collapsed into one entry carrying the most frequent genes and DNA. TCRdb, not the original authors, processed these V and J calls. This sample has 650,000 to 800,000 distinct CDR3 sequences in its table, and 15% to 20% of those were observed once. Under 20% of the sample goes to the ten largest clones. Broad study findings and their caveats: The disease-linked clones showed a CD8+ phenotype and occurred at relatively low frequencies in peripheral blood. Some of the motif variants had been reported before in the synovial fluid and blood of reactive arthritis patients, a finding that suggests common disease-initiation mechanisms. Significant enrichment of the disease-linked clones was reported in matched synovial fluid samples from ankylosing spondylitis patients. A TCR beta motif made up of about eight highly homologous amino acid variants appeared to be characteristic of blood from ankylosing spondylitis patients.

The germline V end is reduced by 1 base and the J end by 1 base; junction bases left unmatched: 6. The CDR3 runs 18 residues from the cysteine to the phenylalanine. The kept DNA is CDR3 alone, 54 bases in frame from the first base. Reading the germline V gene gives CDR1 MGHRA and CDR2 YSYEKL. The chain uses TRBV4-1 and TRBJ2-1; TRBD2 lines up with 11 middle nucleotides. The sequencing input was blood, either unsorted or a sorted T cell fraction (not recorded which). The origin of this receptor is a male donor with ankylosing spondylitis. The nucleotide sequence reads TGCGCCAGCAGCCAAGGTCTAGCGGGGGGTCAATCCTACAATGAGCAGTTCTTC. Translated, this gives CASSQGLAGGQSYNEQFF.